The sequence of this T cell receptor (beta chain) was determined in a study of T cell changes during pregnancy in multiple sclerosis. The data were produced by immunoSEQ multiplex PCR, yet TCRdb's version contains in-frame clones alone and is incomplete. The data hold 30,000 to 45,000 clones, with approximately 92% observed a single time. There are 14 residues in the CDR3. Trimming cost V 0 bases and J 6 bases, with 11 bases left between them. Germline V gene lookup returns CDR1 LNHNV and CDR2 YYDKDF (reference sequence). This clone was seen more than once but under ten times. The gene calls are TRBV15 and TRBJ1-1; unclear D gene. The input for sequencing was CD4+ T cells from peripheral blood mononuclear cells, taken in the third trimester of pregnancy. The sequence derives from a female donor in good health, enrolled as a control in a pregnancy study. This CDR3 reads CATSRDPGGSEAFF. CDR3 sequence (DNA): TGTGCCACCAGCAGAGACCCAGGTGGGTCTGAAGCTTTCTTT. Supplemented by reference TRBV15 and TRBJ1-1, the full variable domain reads DAMVIQNPRYQVTQFGKPVTLSCSQTLNHNVMYWYQQKSSQAPKLLFHYYDKDFNNEADTPDNFQSRRPNTSFCFLDIRSPGLGDTAMYLCATSRDPGGSEAFFGQGTRLTVV.